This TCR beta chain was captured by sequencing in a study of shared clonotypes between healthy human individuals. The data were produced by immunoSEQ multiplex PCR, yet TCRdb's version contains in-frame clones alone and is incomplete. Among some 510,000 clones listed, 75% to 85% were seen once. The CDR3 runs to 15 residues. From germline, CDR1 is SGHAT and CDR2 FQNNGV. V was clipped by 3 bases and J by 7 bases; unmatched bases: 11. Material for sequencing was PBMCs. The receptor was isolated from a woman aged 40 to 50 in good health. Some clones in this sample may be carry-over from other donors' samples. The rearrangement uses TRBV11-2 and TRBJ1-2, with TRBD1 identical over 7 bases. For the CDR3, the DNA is TGTGCCAGCAGCTTTGGACAGGCTGGCGTTAGTGGCTACACCTTC. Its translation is CASSFGQAGVSGYTF.